A selection of T cell receptor beta chains follows, all from one sample in a study of blood T cell repertoires in COVID-19. The repertoire was sequenced with immunoSEQ multiplex PCR; TCRdb's copy has only in-frame clones and lacks some. The data hold about 160,000 clones, with approximately 86% observed a single time. The specimen was peripheral blood. The receptors were gathered from a woman in her thirties or forties with COVID-19, enrolled during active disease. Both conserved end residues are part of each CDR3. D genes are given only for firm matches. Size tells how often a clone was seen (once, few, many) or the class of an expanded clone, and some rows leave it out.

D	V	size	J	DNA	CDR3
-	TRBV9	-	TRBJ1-1	TGTGCCAGCAGCGGAGGAACTCTCATGAACACTGAAGCTTTCTTT	CASSGGTLMNTEAFF
TRBD2	TRBV20-1	-	TRBJ2-1	TGCAGTGCTACTAGCGGGAATGAGCAGTTCTTC	CSATSGNEQFF
-	TRBV19	-	TRBJ1-5	TGTGCCAGTAGTACCGCGGGACGGTTTAATCAGCCCCAGCATTTT	CASSTAGRFNQPQHF
-	TRBV7-9	-	TRBJ2-5	TGTGCCAGCAGCTTAGCGCCGGAGGGCCAAGAGACCCAGTACTTC	CASSLAPEGQETQYF
-	TRBV5-1	-	TRBJ2-7	TGCGCCAGCAGGGACGGGACTGTCTCCTACGAGCAGTACTTC	CASRDGTVSYEQYF
-	TRBV12-3/TRBV12-4	-	TRBJ1-4	TGTGCCAGCAGTTTAGCTCTGTCAGTCAGACTGTTTTTT	CASSLALSVRLFF
-	TRBV4-1	few	TRBJ2-2	TGCGCCAGCAGCCAAGATCAAGTAGCAGCTCGGAGCGGGGAGCTGTTTTTT	CASSQDQVAARSGELFF
TRBD1	TRBV30	-	TRBJ1-5	TGTGCCTGGAGTGAAAAGAACAGGGGTAGGGATCAGCCCCAGCATTTT	CAWSEKNRGRDQPQHF
TRBD2	TRBV2	-	TRBJ2-1	TGTGCCAGCAACATGGGACTAGCGGTGCTCAATGAGCAGTTCTTC	CASNMGLAVLNEQFF
-	TRBV12-3/TRBV12-4	-	TRBJ1-2	TGTGCCAGCAGCCATAGTCCGGGGAATGGCTACACCTTC	CASSHSPGNGYTF
TRBD2	TRBV29-1	-	TRBJ2-1	TGCAGCGTTGAAGGTAATATCGGGGGGACTAGCGCCTTCAATGAGCAGTTCTTC	CSVEGNIGGTSAFNEQFF
-	TRBV3-1/TRBV3-2	-	TRBJ2-1	TGTGCCAGCAGCCAAGCAAGAGGGCGACCGAGCTCCTACAATGAGCAGTTCTTC	CASSQARGRPSSYNEQFF
TRBD1	TRBV6-6	-	TRBJ1-2	TGTGCCAGCAGTCGGCAGGGACAGGGGGCCACTAACTATGGCTACACCTTC	CASSRQGQGATNYGYTF
-	TRBV19	-	TRBJ2-7	TGTGCCAGCGGGGTCTCCTACGAGCAGTACTTC	CASGVSYEQYF
-	TRBV4-1	many	TRBJ1-1	TGCGCCAGCAGCCAAGAAGGGTCCCGGGGGGACACTGAAGCTTTCTTT	CASSQEGSRGDTEAFF
-	TRBV4-1	-	TRBJ1-5	TGCGCCAGCAGCCAAGATCTGCGGGACAATCAGCCCCAGCATTTT	CASSQDLRDNQPQHF
-	TRBV5-1	-	TRBJ1-1	TGCGCCAGCAGCTTGGGACACAAGAACACTGAAGCTTTCTTT	CASSLGHKNTEAFF
-	TRBV11-3	-	TRBJ2-3	TGTGCCAGCAGCCCCTCTAGCGACCGCACAGATACGCAGTATTTT	CASSPSSDRTDTQYF
-	TRBV28	-	TRBJ2-7	TGTGCCAGCAGTTTACACGGACAGTACGAGCAGTACTTC	CASSLHGQYEQYF
-	TRBV3-1/TRBV3-2	-	TRBJ1-4	TGTGCCAGCACCTTTTTCGGGGATCCGGAACTGTTTTTT	CASTFFGDPELFF
TRBD1	TRBV19	-	TRBJ2-2	TGTGCCAGTAGTATAACAGGGGCCGGGGAGCTGTTTTTT	CASSITGAGELFF
TRBD1	TRBV19	-	TRBJ1-5	TGTGCCAGTAGCCTGGGGACAGCCTTGGCCACAGTTCAGCCCCAGCATTTT	CASSLGTALATVQPQHF
-	TRBV20-1	-	TRBJ1-2	TGCAGTGCAGTAGACTATGGCTACACCTTC	CSAVDYGYTF
TRBD1	TRBV18	once	TRBJ1-6	TGTGCCAGCTCACTCATGGGACAGGGGAATTCACCCCTCCACTTT	CASSLMGQGNSPLHF
-	TRBV11-1	-	TRBJ1-1	TGTGCCAGCAGCTTAATCGCCGCGGGAACGGTAGCTTTCTTT	CASSLIAAGTVAFF
TRBD1	TRBV18	-	TRBJ1-2	TGTGCCAGCTCACCCGACAGGGGGCGGACCTTAGGCAATGGCTACACCTTC	CASSPDRGRTLGNGYTF
TRBD2	TRBV19	-	TRBJ2-2	TGTGCCAGTAGTAGGAGGGCCTTCGCGGGGGGCCCCGCGAACACCGGGGAGCTGTTTTTT	CASSRRAFAGGPANTGELFF
TRBD2	TRBV28	-	TRBJ2-2	TGTGCCAGCAGTTTAACCTCCGGGGGGGGTTCCGGGGAGCTGTTTTTT	CASSLTSGGGSGELFF
-	TRBV15	once	TRBJ2-5	TGTGCCACCAGCGTCTCCCGAGGGCGGGGACTAGAGACCCAGTACTTC	CATSVSRGRGLETQYF
-	TRBV18	-	TRBJ1-4	TGTGCCAGCTCACCCTTGACAGGAGATAATGAAAAACTGTTTTTT	CASSPLTGDNEKLFF